This TCR beta chain was obtained from a study of cytomegalovirus exposure and HLA in healthy donors. Nominally healthy donors were sampled, though unrecorded immune exposures were likely. The PCR contained 60 Vbeta and 13 Jbeta primers. TCRdb keeps only in-frame clones here, not all; method: immunoSEQ multiplex PCR. Here the sample spans 100,000 to 150,000 clones, roughly 74% being singletons. The specimen sequenced was PBMCs. The receptor comes from a woman aged 45-65 years in good health and CMV-seropositive.

Written as DNA, the CDR3 is TGTGCCAGCAGCCCGGGACTATCTACATCCTACGAGCAGTACTTC. Protein sequence: CASSPGLSTSYEQYF. V gene TRBV5-6 combines with J gene TRBJ2-7; TRBD2 aligns across 7 bases. The CDR3 has 15 residues. Germline trimming cut 4 bases from V and 1 base from J; bases unmatched to any gene: 8. Germline V gives CDR1 SGHDT, CDR2 YYEEEE. Full variable domain (missing parts from reference TRBV5-6 and TRBJ2-7): DAGVTQSPTHLIKTRGQQVTLRCSPKSGHDTVSWYQQALGQGPQFIFQYYEEEERQRGNFPDRFSGHQFPNYSSELNVNALLLGDSALYLCASSPGLSTSYEQYFGPGTRLTVT.